Listed below are T cell receptor beta chains from one sample, sequenced in a study of PD-1 blockade in classical Hodgkin lymphoma. Profiling relied on immunoSEQ multiplex PCR, and the TCRdb table lists in-frame clones only, not all of them. The repertoire has around 21,000 clones, around 89% of them found once; the top ten carry 4.5% to 6.5%. The sequences come from CD8+ T cells from blood, collected before the fourth cycle of nivolumab. Receptors were obtained from a human donor with classical Hodgkin lymphoma. CDR3s leave out the opening cysteine and the closing phenylalanine or tryptophan. Expanded clones get a size class; other rows say once, few or many, or leave the size out.

clone_size j_call v_call cdr3_aa
- TRBJ2-1 TRBV9 ASSDPQAGGPNDEQF
- TRBJ1-1 TRBV19 ASSMELFALNTEAF
- TRBJ2-7 TRBV19 ASSIGRGPIYEQY
- TRBJ2-5 TRBV5-6 ASRTDWAQETQY
once TRBJ2-3 TRBV7-9 ASSSKARSSTDTQY
few TRBJ1-1 TRBV2 ASRLNTEAF
- TRBJ1-1 TRBV7-3 ASSLMGGNTEAF
- TRBJ2-7 TRBV7-8 ASSLAVDLYEQY
- TRBJ2-2 TRBV5-1 ASSLFWVREGDGELF
- TRBJ2-1 TRBV2 ASTSSGLSSYNEQF
- TRBJ2-4 TRBV4-2 ASSQGVVAKNIQY
- TRBJ1-1 TRBV4-1 ASSHAGTGNAEAF
- TRBJ2-1 TRBV6-4 ASSAGTSVLAEQF
- TRBJ2-1 TRBV28 ASNGRGEEQF
few TRBJ1-2 TRBV27 ASRYRANNYGYT
- TRBJ1-1 TRBV28 ASSFRTEMNTEAF
- TRBJ1-5 TRBV15 ATSRDSLTGGISPQH
- TRBJ2-5 TRBV7-8 ASRSPAGGLKETQY
- TRBJ2-5 TRBV18 ASSPWDGVETQY
- TRBJ2-1 TRBV19 ASSIQGMSYNEQF
- TRBJ1-1 TRBV7-6 ASSPHRGEYTEAF
- TRBJ2-1 TRBV2 ASSDSRYNEQF
- TRBJ2-3 TRBV4-1 ASSHAGKSTDTQY
- TRBJ2-7 TRBV2 ASRRQRVAYSYEQY
- TRBJ1-2 TRBV27 ASSFSRGNGYT
- TRBJ2-7 TRBV28 ASSLLLAGYEQY
- TRBJ2-7 TRBV29-1 SVVAGGSVHEQY
- TRBJ2-3 TRBV28 ASSTPLGARSTDTQY
- TRBJ1-2 TRBV28 ASSLKALYGYT
- TRBJ2-2 TRBV29-1 SVGTENTGELF
- TRBJ1-2 TRBV27 ASSPRGYGYT
- TRBJ2-1 TRBV28 ASSLGGGPYNEQF
- TRBJ2-7 TRBV30 AWRTVYEQY
- TRBJ2-5 TRBV28 ASSLASSGRQETQY
once TRBJ2-7 TRBV7-9 ASSQTSGTYEQY
once TRBJ1-2 TRBV4-1 ASSQALVNYGYT
- TRBJ2-5 TRBV28 ASTGRDRETTQETQY
- TRBJ1-1 TRBV9 ASSVPSGGGDTEAF